This TCR beta chain comes out of a study of T-cell memory formation after mild COVID-19. V shed 8 bases and J shed 2 bases, with 16 bases lying between them. Germline CDR1 SEHNR, CDR2 FQNEAQ (reference sequence). The CDR3 contains 15 residues. Study outcomes and limitations: Pre-infection memory already had some responding clones, implying cross-reactive memory joined.

With regard to this clonotype: Its antigen is still unknown.

TCRdb re-analysed the 5' RACE reads in MiXCR, keeping a single row per CDR3 protein. The table shows hundreds of thousands of distinct CDR3 sequences, with 20% to 25% occurring only once. Sequencing was carried out using PBMCs or a T cell subset sorted from them (not recorded which). The TCR was taken from an adult woman who had mild COVID-19 (a few samples of this study predate the infection). Cell type and time point are not known. This sequence joins TRBV7-9 and TRBJ1-3, with a tentative D call TRBD1 (5 bases). The DNA for the CDR3 is TGTGCCAGCCTCCTTAAAGGGGTTGCTGGAAACACCATATATTTT. It encodes CASLLKGVAGNTIYF.